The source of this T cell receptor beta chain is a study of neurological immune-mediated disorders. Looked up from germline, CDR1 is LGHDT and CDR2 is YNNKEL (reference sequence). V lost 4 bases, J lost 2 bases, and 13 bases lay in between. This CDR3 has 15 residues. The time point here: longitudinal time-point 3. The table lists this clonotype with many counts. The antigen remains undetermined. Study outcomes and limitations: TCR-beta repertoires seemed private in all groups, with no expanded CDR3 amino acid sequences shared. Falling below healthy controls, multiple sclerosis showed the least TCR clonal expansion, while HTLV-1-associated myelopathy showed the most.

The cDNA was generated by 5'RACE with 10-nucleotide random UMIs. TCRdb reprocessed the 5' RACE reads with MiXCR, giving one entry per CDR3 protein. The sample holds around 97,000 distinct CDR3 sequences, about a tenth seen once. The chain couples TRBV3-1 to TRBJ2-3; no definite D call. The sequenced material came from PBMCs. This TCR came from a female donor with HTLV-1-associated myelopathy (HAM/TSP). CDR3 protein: CASSLPEQTTDTQYF. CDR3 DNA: TGTGCCAGCAGCCTTCCGGAGCAAACCACAGATACGCAGTATTTT.